Listed here are 21 T cell receptor beta chains from one sample, sequenced in a study of graft-versus-host responses after intestinal transplantation. No antigen is known for these receptors. Produced via immunoSEQ multiplex PCR; TCRdb's table is partial and in-frame only. The repertoire holds more than 40,000 clones, with roughly 95% as singletons. The sample in question was unstimulated CD8+ T cells sorted from spleen or lymph node cells, obtained before transplant. The receptors come from a human donor who was the organ donor for an intestinal transplant.

This chain uses TRBV28 with TRBJ1-5; tentative D call: TRBD1 (6 bases). V lost 4 bases to trimming and J lost 7 bases, with 14 bases between them. This CDR3 comprises 14 residues. The germline CDR1 and CDR2 sequences are MDHEN and SYDVKM. This CDR3 is CASSWGQGEQPQHF. The CDR3 DNA reads as TGTGCCAGCAGTTGGGGGCAGGGTGAGCAGCCCCAGCATTTT.

V and J are TRBV2 and TRBJ2-7; 7 bases line up with TRBD1. J gave up 1 base and V 6 bases, and 9 bases lay outside the gene matches. The CDR3 length is 15 residues. Per germline, CDR1 SNHLY and CDR2 FYNNEI. CDR3 coding DNA: TGTGCCAGCAGGGTTGGACAGGAAGGTTCCTACGAGCAGTACTTC. The encoded protein is CASRVGQEGSYEQYF.

This clone was seen a single time. The chain links TRBV11-2 to TRBJ2-7; D assignment may be TRBD1 or TRBD2 (5 bases each). Germline CDR1 reads SGHAT; CDR2 reads FQNNGV. The CDR3 is 16 amino acids. V shed 0 bases and J shed 0 bases, with 12 bases lying between them. The CDR3 protein is CASSLEGSGSSYEQYF. The CDR3 nucleotides are TGTGCCAGCAGCTTAGAAGGTTCAGGGAGCTCCTACGAGCAGTACTTC. Supplemented by reference TRBV11-2 and TRBJ2-7, the full variable domain reads EAGVAQSPRYKIIEKRQSVAFWCNPISGHATLYWYQQILGQGPKLLIQFQNNGVVDDSQLPKDRFSAERLKGVDSTLKIQPAKLEDSAVYLCASSLEGSGSSYEQYFGPGTRLTVT.

The J gene is TRBJ2-7, the V gene TRBV7-6; 7 nucleotides line up with TRBD1. Trimming cost V 5 bases and J 2 bases; bases outside gene matches: 6. Germline V gene sequence: CDR1 SGHVS, CDR2 FNYEAQ. This CDR3 is built from 14 residues. For the CDR3, the DNA is TGTGCCAGCAGCCCGGGGACAGATACCTACGAGCAGTACTTC. Translation: CASSPGTDTYEQYF.

The chain carries TRBV6-1 and TRBJ2-2; D call uncertain. This CDR3 has 15 amino acids. With 6 bases removed from V and 0 bases from J, the gap between germline ends came to 11 bases. Germline V gives CDR1 MNHNS, CDR2 SASEGT. The CDR3 reads CASSVDIANTGELFF. The CDR3 bases are TGTGCCAGCAGCGTAGATATAGCGAACACCGGGGAGCTGTTTTTT.

The V call is TRBV11-2, the J call TRBJ1-1, with a tentative D call TRBD1 (5 bases). The CDR3 sequence is 13 residues long. V lost 5 bases and J lost 2, with 9 bases in between. CDR1 SGHAT and CDR2 FQNNGV come from the germline V gene. For the CDR3, the DNA is TGTGCCAGCAGCCATGGGACCAACACTGAAGCTTTCTTT. Translated, it gives CASSHGTNTEAFF.

This chain joins TRBV5-1 and TRBJ2-1; 11 nucleotides agree with TRBD2. The V gene's germline CDR1 is SGHRS and CDR2 YFSETQ. This CDR3 region has 15 residues. With 3 bases clipped from V and 6 bases from J, the junction kept 5 bases outside the gene matches. CDR3 region: CASSYSGGARNEQFF. CDR3 DNA sequence: TGCGCCAGCAGCTATAGCGGGGGGGCCCGCAATGAGCAGTTCTTC. The full variable domain, its missing parts supplied by reference TRBV5-1 and TRBJ2-1, is KAGVTQTPRYLIKTRGQQVTLSCSPISGHRSVSWYQQTPGQGLQFLFEYFSETQRNKGNFPGRFSGRQFSNSRSEMNVSTLELGDSALYLCASSYSGGARNEQFFGPGTRLTVL.

This chain joins TRBV28 and TRBJ1-5; D may be TRBD1 (5 bases). The length of the CDR3 is 15 residues. V lost 7 bases and J 4 bases, leaving 17 bases between the germline ends. The V gene's germline CDR1 is MDHEN and CDR2 SYDVKM. The CDR3 loop reads CASKGTGTMNQPQHF. The CDR3 DNA follows: TGTGCCAGCAAAGGTACCGGGACGATGAATCAGCCCCAGCATTTT.

The chain uses TRBV27 and TRBJ2-5, with 9 bases matching TRBD2. The germline V gene encodes CDR1 MNHEY and CDR2 SMNVEV (reference sequence). V shed 7 bases, J shed 9 bases, and the junction held 18 bases outside the gene matches. The CDR3 runs to 16 residues. CDR3 DNA sequence: TGTGCCAGCATGAAAGCTAGCGGGACCGGCCTAGGGGCCCAGTACTTC. Its translation: CASMKASGTGLGAQYF.

The V call is TRBV9, the J call TRBJ1-3; D ambiguous. Germline lookup yields CDR1 SGDLS and CDR2 YYNGEE. The CDR3 sequence is 17 residues long. V lost 3 bases to trimming and J lost 2 bases, with 18 bases between them. DNA for the CDR3: TGTGCCAGCAGCGCCCCGCGTCGGGCGGAAGCTGGAAACACCATATATTTT. Translating it yields CASSAPRRAEAGNTIYF.

This clone was recorded only once. The chain links TRBV28 to TRBJ1-2; 9 bases are a match to TRBD1. Losses at the gene ends were 5 bases for V and 8 bases for J; bases not matched to a gene: 9. The CDR3 extends over 14 amino acids. Germline V gene data show CDR1 as MDHEN and CDR2 as SYDVKM. The CDR3 nucleotides are TGTGCCAGCAGTCCACAAACAGGGGGCAGCGGCTACACCTTC. Translation: CASSPQTGGSGYTF.

This clone was observed a single time. The rearrangement links TRBV7-8 to TRBJ2-3, with D perhaps TRBD1 (6 bases). The CDR3 runs 15 residues. V dropped 0 bases and J dropped 3 bases, with 10 bases sitting between them. Germline V gene sequence: CDR1 SGHVS, CDR2 FQNEAQ. As DNA, the CDR3 is TGTGCCAGCAGCTTAGCAGGGACACCTACAGATACGCAGTATTTT. This gives the protein CASSLAGTPTDTQYF.

The genes are TRBV10-3 and TRBJ2-1; a possible D gene is TRBD1 (6 bases). Trimming removed 2 bases from V and 2 bases from J, with 19 bases in between. The CDR3 runs 18 residues. Germline CDR1 ENHRY, CDR2 SYGVKD. The CDR3 sequence is CAISEEVWGQTAYNEQFF. The DNA for the CDR3 is TGTGCCATCAGTGAGGAGGTATGGGGGCAGACAGCCTACAATGAGCAGTTCTTC.

The chain joins TRBV4-1 to TRBJ1-2; TRBD1 matches at 7 bases. The CDR3 runs 15 residues. V lost 1 base to trimming and J lost 2 bases; unmatched junction nucleotides: 4. In germline, CDR1 is MGHRA, CDR2 YSYEKL. The CDR3 region is CASSQVGRGNYGYTF. CDR3 bases: TGCGCCAGCAGCCAAGTAGGCAGGGGGAACTATGGCTACACCTTC.

This rearrangement joins TRBV11-1 to TRBJ2-7; D remains ambiguous. Germline values: CDR1 SGHAT, CDR2 FQDESV (reference sequence). Between the trimmed V and J ends, which lost 3 bases and 5 bases, there was a span of 11 bases. CDR3 length: 13 amino acids. CDR3 nucleotide sequence: TGTGCCAGCAGCTTTCGGGCCTTCCACGAGCAGTACTTC. This translates into CASSFRAFHEQYF.

The CDR3 loop reads CASSLGSTFSYNEQFF. DNA of the CDR3: TGTGCCAGCAGCTTAGGCTCCACCTTCTCCTACAATGAGCAGTTCTTC. J is TRBJ2-1 and V is TRBV13; D is uncertain. Trimming shortened V by 0 bases and J by 0 bases, and 9 bases separated the two germline ends. The germline V gene encodes CDR1 PRHDT and CDR2 FYEKMQ (reference sequence). The CDR3 spans 16 residues.

V is TRBV4-1 and J is TRBJ2-5, with 10 nucleotides matching TRBD1. V dropped 0 bases and J dropped 4; count of bases not matched to a gene: 5. Germline V lookup: CDR1 MGHRA, CDR2 YSYEKL. This CDR3 region has 16 residues. The CDR3 spells CASSQEEGQGRETQYF. Here the CDR3 DNA reads TGCGCCAGCAGCCAAGAAGAGGGACAGGGGAGAGAGACCCAGTACTTC.

The rearrangement joins TRBV25-1 to TRBJ2-7; D call uncertain. Trimming cost V 3 bases and J 4 bases, with 4 bases left between them. From germline, CDR1 is MGHDK and CDR2 SYGVNS. The CDR3 is made up of 11 amino acids. CDR3 coding DNA: TGTGCCAGCAGTGATGTTTACGAGCAGTACTTC. It translates to CASSDVYEQYF.

The V and J genes are TRBV4-1 and TRBJ2-1; no clear D gene. The germline gives CDR1 MGHRA, CDR2 YSYEKL. The CDR3 length is 16 residues. V was pared by 0 bases and J by 7 bases, with 16 bases between. This CDR3 reads CASSQEGRVPKNEQFF. In nucleotides, the CDR3 is TGCGCCAGCAGCCAAGAAGGTAGGGTACCTAAAAATGAGCAGTTCTTC.

This clone came up a few times. The CDR3 reads CASSQDGVGGVNEKLFF. CDR3 in DNA: TGCGCCAGCAGCCAAGACGGTGTCGGGGGAGTTAATGAAAAACTGTTTTTT. This chain uses TRBV4-3 with TRBJ1-4; TRBD1 might be the D (5 bases). The CDR3 covers 17 residues. Trimming took 0 bases from V and 4 from J, leaving 15 bases between them. CDR1 and CDR2 from the germline V gene are LGHNA and YSLEER.

CDR3 region: CATSRGTGPSYEQYF. The CDR3 DNA reads as TGTGCCACCAGCAGAGGGACAGGGCCTTCCTACGAGCAGTACTTC. This rearrangement joins TRBV15 to TRBJ2-7; TRBD1 matches at 8 bases. Trimming removed 1 base from V and 1 base from J; junction bases left unmatched: 3. CDR1 and CDR2 from the germline V gene are LNHNV and YYDKDF (reference sequence). This CDR3 is 15 amino acids long.